Presented here are 3 T cell receptor beta chains from one specimen sequenced in a study of identical twins. TCRdb ran MiXCR on the 5' RACE reads and lists one entry per CDR3 protein. This table has around 570,000 distinct CDR3 sequences, just under 10% appearing once. The same specimen was also included in a second study, on yellow fever vaccine responses in identical twins.

The sequencing input was PBMCs. These receptors were obtained from a woman aged 18-29 years in good health.

This rearrangement joins TRBV20-1 to TRBJ2-7, with TRBD1 matching over 7 bases. In germline, CDR1 is DFQATT, CDR2 SNEGSKA (reference sequence). The junction had 8 bases not matched to a gene; V was cut back by 3 bases and J by 0 bases. The CDR3 sequence is 15 residues long. In nucleotides, the CDR3 is TGCAGTGCTAGTTGGGGGACAGAGGGCTCCTACGAGCAGTACTTC. Encoded protein: CSASWGTEGSYEQYF.

V gene TRBV2 combines with J gene TRBJ1-2, with unresolved D. V lost 3 bases and J 4 bases, leaving 9 bases between the germline ends. This CDR3 has 13 residues. Germline V lookup: CDR1 SNHLY, CDR2 FYNNEI. The DNA of the CDR3 is TGTGCCAGCAGTGAGGTACAGATCTATGGCTACACCTTC. This gives the protein CASSEVQIYGYTF.

There are many counts of this clonotype. V gene TRBV29-1 combines with J gene TRBJ2-3; weak D call: TRBD2 (6 bases). V lost 3 bases and J 1 base, leaving 11 bases between the germline ends. This CDR3 region has 14 residues. The germline V gene encodes CDR1 SQVTM and CDR2 ANQGSEA. CDR3 sequence reads: CSVDPRGRTDTQYF. The DNA of the CDR3 is TGCAGCGTTGACCCGCGGGGTCGCACAGATACGCAGTATTTT.